The rows below give T cell receptor beta chains drawn from one sample of a study of blood T cell repertoires in COVID-19. Assay: immunoSEQ multiplex PCR; the TCRdb copy retains only in-frame clones and omits some. The sample carries some 64,000 clones, over 60% recorded once. Input material: peripheral blood. The source of these receptors is a human donor in a cohort sampled during active COVID-19. The CDR3 runs from the conserved cysteine through the conserved F or W. The order of the fields is D gene, clone size, V gene, J gene, CDR3 length, CDR3 DNA, CDR3 protein. A D gene is named only where the DNA matches it firmly. The size of a clone is reported for some rows only, either as once, few or many, or as a class for expanded clones.

NA	NA	TRBV2	TRBJ1-4	13	TGTGCCACCTGGGGGGTCCCTAATGAAAAACTGTTTTTT	CATWGVPNEKLFF
NA	many	TRBV6-5	TRBJ2-7	15	TGTGCCAGCAGTTACTCCTGGACAGCAATTTACGAGCAGTACTTC	CASSYSWTAIYEQYF
NA	NA	TRBV7-9	TRBJ2-3	13	TGTGCCAGCAGCTTAGAACCAGTAGATACGCAGTATTTT	CASSLEPVDTQYF
TRBD1	many	TRBV13	TRBJ1-3	16	TGTGCCAGCAGCTTACGACAGGGGAGGTCTGGAAACACCATATATTTT	CASSLRQGRSGNTIYF
NA	NA	TRBV9	TRBJ2-1	14	TGTGCCAGCAGCGTATTGGCCGGGGGCAATGAGCAGTTCTTC	CASSVLAGGNEQFF
NA	NA	TRBV10-3	TRBJ1-2	14	TGTGCCATCAGTGCTGACGGGGTGGCCGATGGCTACACCTTC	CAISADGVADGYTF
NA	NA	TRBV3-1/TRBV3-2	TRBJ1-6	17	TGTGCCAGCAGCCAAGATTGGGGGCATCGCTATAATTCACCCCTCCACTTT	CASSQDWGHRYNSPLHF
NA	NA	TRBV18	TRBJ1-3	16	TGTGCCAGCTCACTCCAACAGGGATGGCTCGGAAACACCATATATTTT	CASSLQQGWLGNTIYF
NA	NA	TRBV28	TRBJ1-5	13	TGTGCCATTGGGAGGGGGGGTGGTCAGCCCCAGCATTTT	CAIGRGGGQPQHF
NA	once	TRBV3-1/TRBV3-2	TRBJ2-4	17	TGTGCCAGCAGCCCCAGACGGGGAGCTCTTTCCAAAAACATTCAGTACTTC	CASSPRRGALSKNIQYF
TRBD1	NA	TRBV19	TRBJ1-2	14	TGTGCCAGTAGTGACCTGGACAGGGGTTATGGCTACACCTTC	CASSDLDRGYGYTF
TRBD2	NA	TRBV6-2/TRBV6-3	TRBJ2-7	18	TGTGCCAGCAGTTACCTCAAGGGACTAGCGGTGAGCTCCTACGAGCAGTACTTC	CASSYLKGLAVSSYEQYF
NA	NA	TRBV10-3	TRBJ2-7	13	TGTGCCATCATGTCCGCAGATTCCTACGAGCAGTACTTC	CAIMSADSYEQYF
NA	NA	TRBV6-6	TRBJ1-2	14	TGTGCCAGCAGTTACGACGGGGTTATGGGGGGCTACACCTTC	CASSYDGVMGGYTF
TRBD1	NA	TRBV18	TRBJ1-4	15	TGTGCCAGCTCACCACCCGGGACAGGGTTTGAAAAACTGTTTTTT	CASSPPGTGFEKLFF
TRBD2	NA	TRBV19	TRBJ2-2	16	TGTGCCAGTAGTCGTCGGCGGGGGGCCAACACCGGGGAGCTGTTTTTT	CASSRRRGANTGELFF
TRBD1	NA	TRBV5-6	TRBJ2-7	16	TGTGCCAGCAGCCGCCCGGACAGGAGCCCCTCCTACGAGCAGTACTTC	CASSRPDRSPSYEQYF
NA	NA	TRBV5-1	TRBJ1-4	18	TGCGCCAGCAGCCCCGCGGGGCGCTCTTCGGCAACTAATGAAAAACTGTTTTTT	CASSPAGRSSATNEKLFF
TRBD1	once	TRBV29-1	TRBJ2-1	14	TGCAGCGTGCAAACAGGGGGCTCTTACAATGAGCAGTTCTTC	CSVQTGGSYNEQFF
TRBD2	NA	TRBV4-3	TRBJ2-3	16	TGCGCCAGCAGCCTTACTCGGGGGGGCAGCACAGATACGCAGTATTTT	CASSLTRGGSTDTQYF
NA	once	TRBV25-1	TRBJ1-4	18	TGTGCCAGCAGTGAATATAGGGGCGGGAGATCAACTAATGAAAAACTGTTTTTT	CASSEYRGGRSTNEKLFF
NA	NA	TRBV2	TRBJ1-2	14	TGTGCCAGCAGTGAATGGGAGGGGGGCTATGGCTACACCTTC	CASSEWEGGYGYTF
NA	NA	TRBV12-3/TRBV12-4	TRBJ1-2	13	TGTGCCAGCAGTTTAGGCCAGGTGGATGGCTACACCTTC	CASSLGQVDGYTF